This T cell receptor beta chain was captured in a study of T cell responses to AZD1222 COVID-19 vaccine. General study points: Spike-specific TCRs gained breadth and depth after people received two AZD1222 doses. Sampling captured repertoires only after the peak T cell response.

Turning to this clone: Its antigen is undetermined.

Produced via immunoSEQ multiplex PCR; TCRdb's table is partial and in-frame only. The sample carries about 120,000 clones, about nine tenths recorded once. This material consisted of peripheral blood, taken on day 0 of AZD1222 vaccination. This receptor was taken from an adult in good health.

The CDR3 DNA reads as TGTGCCAGCAGCTTGGAGGATAATCAGCCCCAGCATTTT. This sequence encodes CASSLEDNQPQHF. J is TRBJ1-5 and V is TRBV5-5, with no clear D. The CDR3 is 13 residues long. Germline V gene lookup returns CDR1 SGHKS and CDR2 YYEKEE (reference sequence). Trimming took off 0 bases at V and 4 bases at J, with 5 bases between the two ends.